This T cell receptor (beta chain) was recovered during a study of cytotoxic CD8 clonotypes in ibrutinib-treated CLL. In the study overall: Response samples were taken after a median of roughly 11 months on treatment, range 6 to 36.

Libraries were prepared by immunoSEQ multiplex PCR; TCRdb keeps only in-frame clonotypes and omits some of them. The repertoire holds 330,000 or so clones, with roughly 71% as singletons. About this clone itself: Antigen: not known.

Study findings and constraints: Clonality went up at ibrutinib response and then declined back toward baseline at progression. The clonality rise at ibrutinib response reflected private clonotype expansion. At the start, clonality exceeded age-matched healthy donors and followed circulating CD8+ T-cell counts.

The clonotype comes from a human donor with chronic lymphocytic leukemia. The material was PBMCs, obtained after 36 months of ibrutinib treatment.

CDR3 DNA sequence: TGCAGCGTCGCCACAGGGAACAGCAATCAGCCCCAGCATTTT. Amino acid sequence: CSVATGNSNQPQHF. The chain joins TRBV29-1 to TRBJ1-5; D possibly corresponds to TRBD1 (6 bases). This CDR3 region has 14 residues. Deletions cut 6 bases from V and 1 base from J, with 13 bases between. Germline loops: CDR1 SQVTM, CDR2 ANQGSEA. Full variable domain (missing parts from reference TRBV29-1 and TRBJ1-5): SAVISQKPSRDICQRGTSLTIQCQVDSQVTMMFWYRQQPGQSLTLIATANQGSEATYESGFVIDKFPISRPNLTFSTLTVSNMSPEDSSIYLCSVATGNSNQPQHFGDGTRLSIL.